A selection of T cell receptor beta chains follows, all from one sample in a study of persistence of HIV-infected CD4 T cells. No antigen has been identified for these receptors. Here immunoSEQ multiplex PCR was the method, and the copy in TCRdb shows in-frame clones only, minus some. The data contain about 43,000 clones, around 92% of them singletons. Sequenced here: CD4+ T cells sorted from PBMCs after 18-hour stimulation, sampled from a patient who received antiretroviral therapy. These receptor sequences come from an adult man with HIV who was CMV-seropositive. Each CDR3 is given without its conserved first and last residue. Each record gives: D gene, V gene, J gene, CDR3 protein. D genes are given only for firm matches.

>TRBD1|TRBV6-5|TRBJ1-3
ASTGQISGNTIY
>TRBD2|TRBV7-3|TRBJ2-2
ASSSIPGLATGELF
>-|TRBV7-2|TRBJ1-2
ASSLQTGDYNYGYT
>-|TRBV27|TRBJ2-3
ASSPFRLGTDTQY
>TRBD1|TRBV27|TRBJ1-1
ASSLGGWGQGARGTEAF
>TRBD1|TRBV3-1/TRBV3-2|TRBJ2-7
ASSQSLNRGYEQY
>TRBD1|TRBV4-2|TRBJ1-4
ASSRLDRRDATNEKLF
>TRBD1|TRBV6-5|TRBJ2-5
ASSTRDRQETQY
>-|TRBV10-3|TRBJ1-2
ATRQPNYGYT
>-|TRBV2|TRBJ1-5
ASSHGQTLNQPQH
>TRBD1|TRBV25-1|TRBJ1-2
ASSGSGQGDYGYT
>-|TRBV7-8|TRBJ1-5
ASSLPGAGGQPQH
>-|TRBV4-1|TRBJ1-5
ASSQEGYSNQPQH
>-|TRBV28|TRBJ1-2
ASSTDYGYT
>-|TRBV20-1|TRBJ1-1
SAKLPGTPD
>-|TRBV6-5|TRBJ1-1
ASSYLTGEAF
>TRBD1|TRBV6-5|TRBJ1-1
ASDKQGGKTEAF
>TRBD1|TRBV3-1/TRBV3-2|TRBJ1-4
ASSQRQGGEKLF
>-|TRBV6-5|TRBJ1-5
ASRARDSNQPQH
>TRBD1|TRBV19|TRBJ1-5
ASSIMQSGGSQPQH
>-|TRBV19|TRBJ2-2
ASGEQGVGELF
>-|TRBV15|TRBJ1-5
ATSRDRDRENQPQH
>-|TRBV6-5|TRBJ2-7
ASGRGNEQY
>TRBD2|TRBV5-4|TRBJ2-3
ASSPLAGGSTDTQY
>-|TRBV9|TRBJ2-1
ASSEISYNEQF
>-|TRBV2|TRBJ1-1
ASSAESEAF
>-|TRBV20-1|TRBJ2-7
SCSIGEEQY
>TRBD2|TRBV27|TRBJ2-1
ASSTSGTSDPSYNEQF
>-|TRBV5-1|TRBJ2-3
ASSFQGRNTDTQY
>-|TRBV5-1|TRBJ1-4
ASSPERATNEKLF
>-|TRBV19|TRBJ1-5
ASSGGNLGREFNQPQH
>-|TRBV19|TRBJ2-7
ASSIKVGHLY
>-|TRBV6-5|TRBJ2-4
ASSSSGQKNIQY
>-|TRBV2|TRBJ2-7
ASSLQGTYEQY
>-|TRBV21-1|TRBJ1-2
ASSKGGQRNYGYT
>-|TRBV6-2/TRBV6-3|TRBJ1-6
ASSYSLPPLH
>-|TRBV29-1|TRBJ2-7
SVRRQTDEQY
>-|TRBV27|TRBJ1-5
ASSALGTRSYQPQH
>-|TRBV21-1|TRBJ2-7
ASPREGGSYEQY
>-|TRBV2|TRBJ1-4
ASSSHPGGTNEKLF
>-|TRBV29-1|TRBJ1-1
SVKTQENTEAF
>-|TRBV7-2|TRBJ1-5
ASSLQVRQPQH
>-|TRBV6-5|TRBJ1-3
ASSYDSGNTIY
>TRBD2|TRBV6-6|TRBJ2-5
ASRQLSGGETQY
>TRBD1|TRBV7-8|TRBJ1-4
ASSRDRGTEKLF
>TRBD2|TRBV29-1|TRBJ2-1
SVEGVLAGGPNEQF
>-|TRBV6-4|TRBJ2-3
ASSEPATGPSQY
>-|TRBV2|TRBJ2-1
ASRTGLHNEQF
>-|TRBV28|TRBJ1-1
ASSHPTGNTEAF
>TRBD1|TRBV5-1|TRBJ1-2
ASSLGLGTAFSPYT
>TRBD1|TRBV29-1|TRBJ1-3
SVLNRDRGTGNTIY
>TRBD2|TRBV28|TRBJ2-7
ASSLPSGAAEQY
>TRBD1|TRBV7-3|TRBJ2-7
ASSLQAGGRYEQY
>-|TRBV7-8|TRBJ1-5
ASSLAKSGNQPQH
>-|TRBV12-2|TRBJ1-1
ASRPPPTGCTEAF